This record concerns one T cell receptor beta chain sequence. Its antigen is not known. The sample belongs to a study of T cell responses to AZD1222 COVID-19 vaccine. Study in general: Second-dose schedules of about 4 or about 12 weeks were combined.

CDR3 length: 15 amino acids. Germline-derived CDR1 and CDR2 are SGHTS and YDEGEE. V was pared by 1 base and J by 5 bases, with 5 bases of the junction left unmatched. Sequencing was performed with immunoSEQ multiplex PCR; in TCRdb, only in-frame clones are kept and a portion is missing. The data show a few hundred thousand clones, approximately 95% seen once. Study-wide results and limits: Donors, mostly white British, included more females; clonal diversity was possibly underestimated. Spike-specific TCR repertoires showed rising breadth and depth after two AZD1222 doses. Just a handful of AZD1222 recipients were seropositive at baseline.

Sequencing used peripheral blood, obtained on day 0 of AZD1222 vaccination. The chain is built from TRBV5-8 and TRBJ1-5, with 8 bases matching TRBD1. This sequence originates from an adult in good health. The CDR3 DNA reads as TGTGCCAGCAGCTTGCCCACAGGGGGGTATCAGCCCCAGCATTTT. Protein: CASSLPTGGYQPQHF. The full variable domain, in which reference TRBV5-8 and TRBJ1-5 provide the parts outside the CDR3, is EAGVTQSPTHLIKTRGQQATLRCSPISGHTSVYWYQQALGLGLQFLLWYDEGEERNRGNFPPRFSGRQFPNYSSELNVNALELEDSALYLCASSLPTGGYQPQHFGDGTRLSIL.